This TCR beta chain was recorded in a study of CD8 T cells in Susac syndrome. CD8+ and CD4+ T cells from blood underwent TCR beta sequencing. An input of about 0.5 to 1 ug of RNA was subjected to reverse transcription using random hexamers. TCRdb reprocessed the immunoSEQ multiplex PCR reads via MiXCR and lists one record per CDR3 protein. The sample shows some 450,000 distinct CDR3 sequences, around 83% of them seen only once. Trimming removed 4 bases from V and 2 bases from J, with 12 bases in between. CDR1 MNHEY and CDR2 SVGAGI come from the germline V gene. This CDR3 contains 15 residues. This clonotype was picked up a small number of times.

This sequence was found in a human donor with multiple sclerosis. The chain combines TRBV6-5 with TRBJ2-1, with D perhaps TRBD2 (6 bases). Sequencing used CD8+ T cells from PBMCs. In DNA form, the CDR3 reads TGTGCCAGCAGTTCCCGGGGCGGGACCTACAATGAGCAGTTCTTC. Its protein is CASSSRGGTYNEQFF.